These 15 T cell receptor beta chains were sequenced from one sample in a study of T cell clonality in common variable immunodeficiency. Clones were sequenced by immunoSEQ multiplex PCR, and TCRdb holds only the in-frame ones, with some missing. This sample comprises about 52,000 clones, none seen once only. Sequences were obtained from peripheral blood mononuclear cells. The source is a person between 18 and 75 years old in good health.

This clone occurred a few times. A much more abundant neighbour one base away suggests this may be a read error. The read comes to an end 3 residues before the CDR3 does, leaving the germline J gene to fill in the end. This chain uses TRBV6-2 or TRBV6-3 with TRBJ2-5; 8 bases map to TRBD2. CDR1 is MNHEY and CDR2 is SVGEGT in the germline V gene. CDR3 length: 15 residues. This chain's CDR3 is CASSTSGKPPDTQYF. The sequenced CDR3 bases are TGTGCCAGCAGTACTAGCGGAAAGCCCCCAGATACC.

This clone has at least ten counts. With the read ending 3 residues before the CDR3 end, the germline J gene is used to fill in that end. The rearrangement joins TRBV5-1 to TRBJ1-1; a weak D match, TRBD1 (5 bases). The V and J ends lost 4 bases and 4 bases respectively, with 14 bases between them. This CDR3 is built from 14 residues. Per the germline V gene, CDR1 is SGHRS and CDR2 is YFSETQ. CDR3 amino acids: CASSVPGDGTEAFF. The covered CDR3 bases are TGCGCCAGCAGCGTCCCGGGGGATGGCACTGAA.

Many counts were recorded for this clone. The read is 3 residues too short to cover the CDR3 end, so that end is filled in from the germline J gene. The rearrangement uses TRBV19 and TRBJ2-7, with TRBD1 identical over 9 bases. Germline V gene data show CDR1 as LNHDA and CDR2 as SQIVND (reference sequence). V lost 5 bases, J lost 6 bases, and 5 bases stayed unmatched. This CDR3 spans 13 amino acids. The CDR3 loop reads CASSPGQGSEQYF. The CDR3 DNA, read in part, is TGTGCCAGTAGTCCGGGACAGGGCAGCGAG.

This clone was seen ten or more times. The missing CDR3 end, 3 residues past where the read stops, is filled in from the germline J gene. The rearrangement uses TRBV5-1 and TRBJ2-1, with 11 nucleotides matching TRBD2. V shed 2 bases and J 8 bases; nucleotides not matched to a gene: 6. The CDR3 loop spans 15 amino acids. CDR1 is SGHRS and CDR2 is YFSETQ in the germline V gene. Incomplete CDR3 DNA: TGCGCCAGCAGCTTTTTAGCGGGAGGGGGGGATGAG. Translation gives CASSFLAGGGDE. The whole CDR3 reads CASSFLAGGGDEQFF.

This clone appeared many times. The CDR3 loop reads CSARDDRGNQPQHF. Incomplete CDR3 DNA: TGCAGTGCTAGAGACGACAGGGGCAATCAGCCC. The chain carries TRBV20-1 and TRBJ1-5; TRBD1 matches at 7 bases. The CDR3 extends 3 residues past the end of the read, so its final part is completed from the germline J gene. V gave up 0 bases and J gave up 2 bases; unmatched junction bases: 1. The CDR3 runs to 14 residues. Germline CDR1 reads DFQATT; CDR2 reads SNEGSKA (reference sequence).

This clone was observed at least ten times. The read ends 3 residues shy of where the CDR3 ends; the end is completed using the germline J gene. The V call is TRBV30, the J call TRBJ2-6, with D hard to call. The CDR3 sequence is 13 residues long. V gave up 4 bases and J gave up 2 bases, with 6 bases separating them. Per germline, CDR1 GTSNPN and CDR2 SVGIG (reference sequence). CDR3 DNA, as far as it was read: TGTGCCTGGATGTTAGCTGGGGCCAACGTC. Amino acid sequence: CAWMLAGANV. The complete CDR3 reads CAWMLAGANVLTF.

This clone was counted at least ten times. This CDR3 reads CASSQDGRGRETEAFF. Incomplete CDR3 DNA: TGTGCCAGCAGCCAAGATGGGAGGGGGCGGGAAACTGAA. This chain joins TRBV4-2 and TRBJ1-1; TRBD1 matches at 7 bases. The sequence runs out 3 residues before the end of the CDR3; the remainder is reconstructed from the germline J gene. Germline values: CDR1 LGHNA, CDR2 YNFKEQ. This CDR3 spans 16 amino acids. After removal of 0 bases from V and 5 bases from J, the junction contained 9 bases not matched to a gene.

In regard to this clone: The read comes to an end 3 residues before the CDR3 does, leaving the germline J gene to fill in the end. This chain uses TRBV5-6 with TRBJ2-7, with D perhaps TRBD2 (5 bases). With 4 bases removed from V and 2 bases from J, the gap between germline ends came to 10 bases. Germline values: CDR1 SGHDT, CDR2 YYEEEE. The CDR3 has 13 amino acids. Partial CDR3 DNA: TGTGCCAGCAGCCGAGGGCTTACCTACGAG. It yields the protein CASSRGLTYE. The whole CDR3 sequence is CASSRGLTYEQYF.

This clone was seen ten or more times. The read comes to an end 3 residues before the CDR3 does, leaving the germline J gene to fill in the end. This sequence joins TRBV5-1 and TRBJ1-1, with TRBD1 matching over 8 bases. Germline V lookup: CDR1 SGHRS, CDR2 YFSETQ. The trim removed 0 bases at V and 4 bases at J, leaving 8 bases unmatched. The CDR3 totals 16 residues. CDR3 DNA, as far as it was read: TGCGCCAGCAGCTTGGCCCCACAGGGGGTCGGCACTGAA. It specifies CASSLAPQGVGTE. The full-length CDR3 reads as CASSLAPQGVGTEAFF.

This clone occurred a few times. The CDR3 extends 3 residues past the end of the read, so its final part is completed from the germline J gene. The rearrangement uses TRBV2 and TRBJ2-1, with 7 positions matching TRBD1. Germline CDR1 and CDR2: SNHLY and FYNNEI. Trimming cost V 6 bases and J 6 bases; bases outside gene matches: 8. There are 14 residues in the CDR3. The CDR3 spells CASSLQGLGNEQFF. CDR3 DNA, as far as it was read: TGTGCCAGCAGCTTACAGGGGTTGGGCAATGAG.

This clone was observed at least ten times. The CDR3 goes on 3 residues after the read ends, and that part is filled in from the germline J gene. This sequence joins TRBV13 and TRBJ2-7; 9 bases map to TRBD1. This CDR3 region has 15 residues. CDR1 is PRHDT and CDR2 is FYEKMQ in the germline V gene (reference sequence). V was pared by 2 bases and J by 5 bases, with 7 bases of the junction left unmatched. The CDR3 sequence is CASSLYRGRTDEQYF. CDR3 bases read: TGTGCCAGCAGCTTATACAGGGGGCGGACAGACGAG.

This clone was seen at least ten times. The read terminates 3 residues before the CDR3 end, so the remaining end is supplied by the germline J gene. The V call is TRBV20-1, the J call TRBJ2-3, with 10 bases aligning to TRBD2. J gave up 0 bases and V 3 bases, and 15 bases lay outside the gene matches. This CDR3 is 19 amino acids long. Germline CDR1 reads DFQATT; CDR2 reads SNEGSKA (reference sequence). Partial CDR3 DNA: TGCAGTGCTAGTGGTACCGGGACTAGCGTCTCAAGAAGCACAGATACG. Protein: CSASGTGTSVSRSTDT. The entire CDR3 is CSASGTGTSVSRSTDTQYF.

This clone was seen many times. The read ends 3 residues shy of where the CDR3 ends; the end is completed using the germline J gene. V and J are TRBV6-2 or TRBV6-3 and TRBJ2-7, with 7 nucleotides matching TRBD1. CDR1 is MNHEY and CDR2 is SVGEGT in the germline V gene. The V segment lost 2 bases and the J segment 4 bases; nucleotides outside the gene matches: 2. The CDR3 is made up of 13 amino acids. CDR3 DNA (partial): TGTGCCAGCAGTTACAGCAGGGGGTACGAG. Its translation is CASSYSRGYE. The whole CDR3 reads CASSYSRGYEQYF.

This clone was recorded at least ten times. The junction and the germline gene differ at one end; a read error may be behind it. The CDR3 end is not reached by the read, which stops 3 residues before it; the germline J gene fills it in. The V and J genes are TRBV4-2 and TRBJ2-1; D is uncertain. The germline V gene has CDR1 LGHNA and CDR2 YNFKEQ. The CDR3 is 14 amino acids. CDR3 bases read: TGCGCCAGCAGCCAAGTTTCTCGGTACAATGAG. Amino acids: CASSQVSRYNE. From start to end, the CDR3 is CASSQVSRYNEQFF.

This clone was counted at least ten times. The observed sequence ends 3 residues before the CDR3 terminus, with the missing tail filled in from the germline J gene. This sequence joins TRBV5-5 and TRBJ2-1, with 10 bases aligning to TRBD1. Looked up from germline, CDR1 is SGHKS and CDR2 is YYEKEE (reference sequence). J gave up 8 bases and V 3 bases, and 8 bases lay outside the gene matches. The CDR3 has 15 amino acids. CDR3 bases read: TGTGCCAGCAGCTCGGGACAGGGGACGACGGATGAG. Its protein product is CASSSGQGTTDE. The CDR3 in full is CASSSGQGTTDEQFF.